Listed here are 23 T cell receptor beta chains from one sample, sequenced in a study of CD8 T cells in Susac syndrome. Random hexamers were used to reverse transcribe the RNA input (about 0.45 to 1 ug). MiXCR, applied by TCRdb to the immunoSEQ multiplex PCR reads, yields one record per CDR3 protein. Of 150,000 to 200,000 distinct CDR3 sequences listed, about 95% were seen once; the top ten hold more than 0.1%. Sequencing used CD4+ T cells from PBMCs. The source is a human donor in good health.

This chain uses TRBV29-1 with TRBJ2-7; perhaps TRBD1 as D (6 bases). This CDR3 is built from 13 residues. V lost 6 bases to trimming and J lost 2 bases, with 14 bases between them. CDR1 and CDR2 (germline): SQVTM, ANQGSEA. The CDR3 sequence is CSVMTGPAYEQYF. DNA for the CDR3: TGCAGCGTCATGACAGGCCCAGCCTACGAGCAGTACTTC.

The chain has TRBV20-1 and TRBJ2-1; no reliable D call. The CDR3 contains 15 residues. Trimming left V 6 bases short and J 2 bases short, with 17 bases between. From germline, CDR1 is DFQATT and CDR2 SNEGSKA (reference sequence). The CDR3 sequence: CSALHASGPYNEQFF. The CDR3 nucleotides are TGCAGTGCGCTCCACGCGTCGGGCCCCTACAATGAGCAGTTCTTC.

This clonotype has only a few counts. The V call is TRBV7-2, the J call TRBJ1-2; tentatively, D is TRBD1 (6 bases). V lost 8 bases, J lost 2 bases, and 12 bases lay in between. Germline V lookup: CDR1 SGHTA, CDR2 FQGNSA. The CDR3 runs 13 residues. CDR3 amino acids: CASSPDRNYGYTF. DNA of the CDR3: TGTGCCAGCTCACCAGACAGGAACTATGGCTACACCTTC.

The rearrangement joins TRBV4-2 to TRBJ2-1, with D possibly TRBD1 on 5 matching bases. From germline, CDR1 is LGHNA and CDR2 YNFKEQ. V shed 1 base and J shed 0 bases, with 13 bases lying between them. The CDR3 has 17 amino acids. CDR3 loop: CASSQVLVRVSYNEQFF. The CDR3 DNA reads as TGTGCCAGCAGCCAAGTTCTCGTCAGGGTCTCCTACAATGAGCAGTTCTTC.

The rearrangement uses TRBV20-1 and TRBJ2-7; no firm D call. The length of the CDR3 is 13 residues. Germline CDR1 and CDR2: DFQATT and SNEGSKA (reference sequence). V gave up 6 bases and J gave up 6 bases, with 18 bases separating them. DNA of the CDR3: TGCAGTGCGAGCCCCCGCCGGCAAAGCGAGCAGTACTTC. It yields the protein CSASPRRQSEQYF.

This clonotype was picked up one time. The chain combines TRBV30 with TRBJ2-2; TRBD2 aligns across 13 bases. V dropped 2 bases and J dropped 4; count of bases not matched to a gene: 10. CDR1 GTSNPN and CDR2 SVGIG come from the germline V gene (reference sequence). The CDR3 is made up of 18 amino acids. The CDR3 here is CAWSPNQGLAGATGELFF. Here the CDR3 DNA reads TGTGCCTGGAGTCCTAATCAAGGACTAGCGGGGGCCACCGGGGAGCTGTTTTTT.

The rearrangement joins TRBV6-1 to TRBJ1-2, with D perhaps TRBD1 (6 bases). From germline, CDR1 is MNHNS and CDR2 SASEGT. The CDR3 has 14 residues. The V and J ends lost 6 bases and 3 bases respectively, with 14 bases between them. The CDR3 DNA is TGTGCCAGCAGAGCCGGACAGTGGGACTATGGCTACACCTTC. Its protein is CASRAGQWDYGYTF.

CDR3 region: CSASRDPGEETQYF. CDR3 nucleotide sequence: TGCAGTGCTAGTAGGGACCCAGGGGAAGAGACCCAGTACTTC. This chain uses TRBV20-1 with TRBJ2-5; tentative D call: TRBD1 (6 bases). V lost 3 bases, J lost 3 bases, and 14 bases lay in between. The CDR3 is 14 residues long. Looked up from germline, CDR1 is DFQATT and CDR2 is SNEGSKA (reference sequence).

The CDR3 DNA reads as TGTGCCAGCACGGGACCGGGATCCATCCTTAACTATGGCTACACCTTC. It is translated as CASTGPGSILNYGYTF. V and J are TRBV7-8 and TRBJ1-2; weak D call: TRBD1 (5 bases). The length of the CDR3 is 16 residues. V dropped 7 bases and J dropped 1 base, with 19 bases sitting between them. CDR1 and CDR2 from the germline V gene are SGHVS and FQNEAQ. Looking up the rest from reference TRBV7-8 and TRBJ1-2 gives the full variable domain: GAGVSQSPRYKVAKRGQDVALRCDPISGHVSLFWYQQALGQGPEFLTYFQNEAQLDKSGLPSDRFFAERPEGSVSTLKIQRTQQEDSAVYLCASTGPGSILNYGYTFGSGTRLTVV.

This clonotype was observed once. The chain employs TRBV12-3 or TRBV12-4 and TRBJ2-2; no reliable D call. CDR3 size: 13 residues. V was cut by 3 bases and J by 6 bases, with 8 bases left in between. The CDR3 loop reads CASSFRISGELFF. CDR3 nucleotide sequence: TGTGCCAGCAGTTTCCGGATTTCCGGGGAGCTGTTTTTT.

This clonotype appeared once. This sequence joins TRBV27 and TRBJ2-7, with 9 positions matching TRBD2. The CDR3 totals 14 residues. Germline-derived CDR1 and CDR2 are MNHEY and SMNVEV (reference sequence). The trim removed 6 bases at V and 2 bases at J, leaving 5 bases unmatched. The CDR3 DNA is TGTGCCAGCAGATCGGCTAGCGGGGCCTACGAGCAGTACTTC. Translated, it gives CASRSASGAYEQYF.

This chain uses TRBV2 with TRBJ2-4, with 9 bases identical to TRBD1. Per germline, CDR1 SNHLY and CDR2 FYNNEI. There are 15 residues in the CDR3. V lost 6 bases to trimming and J lost 3 bases; unmatched junction nucleotides: 6. The CDR3 DNA reads TGTGCCAGCAGGGTACAGGGGGCTGGCAAAAACATTCAGTACTTC. Amino acids: CASRVQGAGKNIQYF. The entire variable domain, with the rest obtained from reference TRBV2 and TRBJ2-4, is as follows: EPEVTQTPSHQVTQMGQEVILRCVPISNHLYFYWYRQILGQKVEFLVSFYNNEISEKSEIFDDQFSVERPDGSNFTLKIRSTKLEDSAMYFCASRVQGAGKNIQYFGAGTRLSVL.

The rearrangement links TRBV27 to TRBJ1-1; no reliable D call. Between the trimmed V and J ends, which lost 6 bases and 2 bases, there was a span of 10 bases. The CDR3 runs 13 residues. Germline V gene lookup returns CDR1 MNHEY and CDR2 SMNVEV (reference sequence). In DNA form, the CDR3 reads TGTGCCAGCAGGATTCGGGGAAACACTGAAGCTTTCTTT. This gives the protein CASRIRGNTEAFF.

The J gene is TRBJ2-1, the V gene TRBV30; TRBD2 matches at 7 bases. Germline V gives CDR1 GTSNPN, CDR2 SVGIG (reference sequence). The CDR3 is made up of 14 amino acids. Trimming cost V 2 bases and J 7 bases; bases outside gene matches: 8. CDR3 residues: CAWSRGGSVNEQFF. The CDR3 nucleotides read TGTGCCTGGAGTAGGGGCGGGAGTGTGAATGAGCAGTTCTTC.

The rearrangement uses TRBV2 and TRBJ2-7; D assignment may be TRBD1 or TRBD2 (6 bases each). The V end was cut by 10 bases, the J end by 7 bases, with 14 bases between. The CDR3 sequence is 11 residues long. The germline V gene encodes CDR1 SNHLY and CDR2 FYNNEI. The CDR3: CAISGAGEQYF. As DNA, the CDR3 is TGTGCCATATCGGGGGCGGGAGAGCAGTACTTC.

J is TRBJ2-3 and V is TRBV13; 12 bases fit TRBD2. This CDR3 is 16 amino acids long. Per germline, CDR1 PRHDT and CDR2 FYEKMQ (reference sequence). With 5 bases clipped from V and 2 bases from J, the junction kept 5 bases outside the gene matches. Here the CDR3 DNA reads TGTGCCAGCAGCCCGCGGACTAGCGGGAACACAGATACGCAGTATTTT. Protein sequence: CASSPRTSGNTDTQYF.

CDR3 region: CSARSLLNPTRHNEQFF. In nucleotides, the CDR3 is TGCAGTGCTCGGTCTCTCCTCAACCCCACTCGGCACAATGAGCAGTTCTTC. This sequence joins TRBV20-1 and TRBJ2-1; unclear D gene. Germline V gene sequence: CDR1 DFQATT, CDR2 SNEGSKA (reference sequence). Trimming stripped 5 bases from V and 5 bases from J, with 25 bases between. The CDR3 is 17 residues long.

This clonotype was found once. The J gene is TRBJ1-1, the V gene TRBV5-1; tentative D call: TRBD1 (5 bases). V was clipped by 0 bases and J by 8 bases, with 11 bases between them. The CDR3 length is 13 residues. Germline loops: CDR1 SGHRS, CDR2 YFSETQ. The CDR3: CASSLESWGEAFF. CDR3 bases: TGCGCCAGCAGCTTGGAATCGTGGGGGGAAGCTTTCTTT.

This chain links TRBV20-1 with TRBJ2-1; 8 nucleotides align to TRBD2. Germline values: CDR1 DFQATT, CDR2 SNEGSKA (reference sequence). The CDR3 is made up of 13 amino acids. Trimming cost V 2 bases and J 7 bases; bases outside gene matches: 4. The CDR3, as DNA: TGCAGTGCTAGAATAGCGGGACGGAATGAGCAGTTCTTC. Its protein is CSARIAGRNEQFF.

This sequence joins TRBV30 and TRBJ2-1; no firm D call. The CDR3 is made up of 12 amino acids. V was clipped by 4 bases and J by 10 bases, with 14 bases between them. The germline CDR1 and CDR2 sequences are GTSNPN and SVGIG (reference sequence). The CDR3 DNA reads TGTGCCTGGATCGGCGACGAGAGCGAGCAGTTCTTC. This encodes CAWIGDESEQFF. The full variable domain, its missing parts supplied by reference TRBV30 and TRBJ2-1, is SQTIHQWPATLVQPVGSPLSLECTVEGTSNPNLYWYRQAAGRGLQLLFYSVGIGQISSEVPQNLSASRPQDRQFILSSKKLLLSDSGFYLCAWIGDESEQFFGPGTRLTVL.

This rearrangement joins TRBV7-9 to TRBJ2-7, with TRBD2 identical over 12 bases. Germline V gene sequence: CDR1 SEHNR, CDR2 FQNEAQ (reference sequence). This CDR3 spans 14 amino acids. V lost 8 bases and J lost 5; bases outside the gene matches: 7. This CDR3 is CASGRGLAGNEQYF. DNA of the CDR3: TGTGCCAGCGGACGGGGACTAGCGGGTAACGAGCAGTACTTC.

The chain carries TRBV7-2 and TRBJ1-3; no firm D call. CDR1 is SGHTA, CDR2 FQGNSA, per germline. Trimming took 5 bases from V and 4 from J, leaving 15 bases between them. This CDR3 has 15 amino acids. CDR3 nucleotides: TGTGCCAGCAGCCCCGGGCCGGGGAACGGAAACACCATATATTTT. The encoded protein is CASSPGPGNGNTIYF.

The V call is TRBV27, the J call TRBJ2-3; unclear D gene. Germline-derived CDR1 and CDR2 are MNHEY and SMNVEV (reference sequence). The length of the CDR3 is 15 residues. Trimming removed 4 bases at V and 2 bases at J, with 13 bases between. CDR3 nucleotide sequence: TGTGCCAGCAGTTCCCGCGGCGAGTACACAGATACGCAGTATTTT. Translation: CASSSRGEYTDTQYF.